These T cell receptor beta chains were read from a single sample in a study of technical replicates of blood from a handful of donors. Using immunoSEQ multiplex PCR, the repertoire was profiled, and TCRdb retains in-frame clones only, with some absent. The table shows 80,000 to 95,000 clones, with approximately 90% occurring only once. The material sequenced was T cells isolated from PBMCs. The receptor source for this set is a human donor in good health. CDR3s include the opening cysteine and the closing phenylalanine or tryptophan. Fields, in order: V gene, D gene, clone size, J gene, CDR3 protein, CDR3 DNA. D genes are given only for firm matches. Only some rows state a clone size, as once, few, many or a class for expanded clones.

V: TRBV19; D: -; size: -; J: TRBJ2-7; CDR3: CASSMPAGVGSYEQYF; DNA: TGTGCCAGTAGTATGCCAGCAGGGGTTGGCTCCTACGAGCAGTACTTC
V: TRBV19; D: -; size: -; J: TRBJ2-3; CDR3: CASRAGDTQYF; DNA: TGTGCCAGTAGGGCCGGGGATACGCAGTATTTT
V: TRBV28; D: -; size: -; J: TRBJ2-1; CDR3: CASSLGGRYNEQFF; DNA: TGTGCCAGCAGTTTAGGAGGGCGGTACAATGAGCAGTTCTTC
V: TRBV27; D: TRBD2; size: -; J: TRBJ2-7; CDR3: CASSSSTSGSSYEQYF; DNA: TGTGCCAGCAGTTCGTCGACTAGCGGGAGCTCCTACGAGCAGTACTTC
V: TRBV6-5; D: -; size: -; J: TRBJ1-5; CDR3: CASRGGGVGQPQHF; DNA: TGTGCCAGCAGGGGAGGGGGGGTGGGTCAGCCCCAGCATTTT
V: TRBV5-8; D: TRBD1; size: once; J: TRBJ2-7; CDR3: CASSGGTGGWTGGEQYF; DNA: TGTGCCAGCAGCGGCGGGACAGGGGGCTGGACCGGGGGCGAGCAGTACTTC
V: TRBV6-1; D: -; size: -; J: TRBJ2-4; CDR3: CASRTLGGANIQYF; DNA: TGTGCCAGCAGGACCTTGGGCGGGGCCAACATTCAGTACTTC
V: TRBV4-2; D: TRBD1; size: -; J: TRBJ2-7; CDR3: CASSHNRQGALHEQYF; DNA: TGTGCCAGCAGCCATAACAGACAGGGGGCTCTCCACGAGCAGTACTTC
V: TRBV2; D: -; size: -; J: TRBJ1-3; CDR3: CASMSRGSGNTIYF; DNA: TGTGCCAGCATGAGTCGGGGTTCCGGAAACACCATATATTTT
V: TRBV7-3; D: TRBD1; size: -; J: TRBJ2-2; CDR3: CASSLGTVNTGELFF; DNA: TGTGCCAGCAGCTTAGGGACAGTAAACACCGGGGAGCTGTTTTTT
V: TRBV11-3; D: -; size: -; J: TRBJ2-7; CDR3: CASSPVFEQYF; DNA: TGTGCCAGCAGCCCTGTCTTCGAGCAGTACTTC
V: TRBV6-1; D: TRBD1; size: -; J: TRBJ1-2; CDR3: CASTRDSYGYTF; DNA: TGTGCCAGCACTAGGGACAGCTATGGCTACACCTTC
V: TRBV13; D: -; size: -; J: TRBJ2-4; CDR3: CASSSPGTPKNIQYF; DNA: TGTGCCAGCAGCTCCCCCGGGACACCTAAAAACATTCAGTACTTC
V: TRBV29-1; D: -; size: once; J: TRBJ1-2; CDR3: CSALTQGLYYGYTF; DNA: TGCAGCGCCCTCACTCAGGGCCTCTACTATGGCTACACCTTC
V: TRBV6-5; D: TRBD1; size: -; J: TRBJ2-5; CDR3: CASSHRGGQETQYF; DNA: TGTGCCAGCAGTCACAGGGGTGGGCAAGAGACCCAGTACTTC
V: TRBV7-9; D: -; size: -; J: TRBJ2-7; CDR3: CASSPTGYDEQYF; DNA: TGTGCCAGCAGCCCAACAGGGTATGACGAGCAGTACTTC
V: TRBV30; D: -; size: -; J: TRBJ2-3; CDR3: CAWSFTRTGRSTDTQYF; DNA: TGTGCCTGGAGCTTTACCAGGACTGGCCGCAGCACAGATACGCAGTATTTT
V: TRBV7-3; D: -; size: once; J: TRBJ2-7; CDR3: CASSLFSGDAYEQYF; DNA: TGTGCCAGCAGCTTATTCTCAGGGGACGCCTACGAGCAGTACTTC
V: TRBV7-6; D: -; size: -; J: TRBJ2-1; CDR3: CASSLARRQFF; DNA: TGTGCCAGCAGCTTAGCGCGTAGGCAGTTCTTC
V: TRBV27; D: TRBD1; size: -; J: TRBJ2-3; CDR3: CASSQTGYTDTQYF; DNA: TGTGCCAGCAGTCAGACAGGGTACACAGATACGCAGTATTTT
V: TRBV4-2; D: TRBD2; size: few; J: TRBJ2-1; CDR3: CASSQDKAQLARQFF; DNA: TGTGCCAGCAGCCAAGATAAGGCCCAACTAGCGCGGCAGTTCTTC
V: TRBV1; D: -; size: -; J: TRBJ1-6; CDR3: CTSSQDRDRVNSPLHF; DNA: TGCACCAGCAGCCAAGATCGGGACAGGGTTAATTCACCCCTCCACTTT
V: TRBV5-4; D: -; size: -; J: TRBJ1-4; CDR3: CASSLNAGAGEKLFF; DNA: TGTGCCAGCAGCTTGAATGCTGGGGCGGGAGAAAAACTGTTTTTT
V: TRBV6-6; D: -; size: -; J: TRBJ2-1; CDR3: CASSTGSVVNEQFF; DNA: TGTGCCAGCAGTACCGGGTCGGTGGTGAATGAGCAGTTCTTC
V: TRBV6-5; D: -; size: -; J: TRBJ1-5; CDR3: CASSYSAWGDQPQHF; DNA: TGTGCCAGCAGTTACTCGGCTTGGGGAGATCAGCCCCAGCATTTT
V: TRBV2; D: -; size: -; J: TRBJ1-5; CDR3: CASKLEGSNQPQHF; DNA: TGTGCCAGCAAGTTGGAGGGTAGCAATCAGCCCCAGCATTTT
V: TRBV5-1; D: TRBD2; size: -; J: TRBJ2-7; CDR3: CASSLNSGSDEQYF; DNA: TGCGCCAGCAGCTTGAATAGCGGGAGCGACGAGCAGTACTTC
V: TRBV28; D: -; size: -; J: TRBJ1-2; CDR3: CASSLLGTRDGYTF; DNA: TGTGCCAGCAGTTTATTAGGGACAAGGGATGGCTACACCTTC
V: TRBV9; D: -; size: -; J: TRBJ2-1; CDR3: CASSVSEAKNYNEQFF; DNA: TGTGCCAGCAGCGTCTCCGAGGCAAAGAACTACAATGAGCAGTTCTTC
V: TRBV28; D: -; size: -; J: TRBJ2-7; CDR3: CASSSLGYEQYF; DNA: TGTGCCAGCAGCTCCCTAGGCTACGAGCAGTACTTC
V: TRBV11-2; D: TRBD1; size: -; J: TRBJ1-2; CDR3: CASSLGRTGYPNYGYTF; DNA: TGTGCCAGCAGCTTAGGCCGGACAGGATATCCAAACTATGGCTACACCTTC
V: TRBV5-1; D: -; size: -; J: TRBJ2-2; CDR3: CASSTEALDTGELFF; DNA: TGCGCCAGCAGCACGGAGGCGTTGGACACCGGGGAGCTGTTTTTT
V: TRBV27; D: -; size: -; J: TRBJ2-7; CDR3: CASSLGGSEQYF; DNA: TGTGCCAGCAGTTTAGGTGGGAGCGAGCAGTACTTC
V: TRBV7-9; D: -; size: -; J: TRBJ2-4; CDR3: CASSLGAGKNIQYF; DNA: TGTGCCAGCAGCTTGGGGGCTGGCAAAAACATTCAGTACTTC
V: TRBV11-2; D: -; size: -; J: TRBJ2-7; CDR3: CASSSTSGGPLHEQYF; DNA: TGTGCCAGCAGCTCTACTTCGGGGGGCCCCCTTCACGAGCAGTACTTC
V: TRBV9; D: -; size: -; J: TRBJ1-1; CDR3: CASSVESGGNTEAFF; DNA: TGTGCCAGCAGCGTAGAGTCGGGGGGCAACACTGAAGCTTTCTTT
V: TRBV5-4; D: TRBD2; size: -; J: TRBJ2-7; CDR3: CASSSPGAGANEQYF; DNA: TGTGCCAGCAGCTCCCCCGGGGCGGGAGCCAACGAGCAGTACTTC
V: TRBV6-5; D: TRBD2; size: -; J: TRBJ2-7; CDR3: CASSYSGLAGAPKQYF; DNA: TGTGCCAGCAGTTACTCAGGTTTAGCGGGAGCCCCTAAGCAGTACTTC
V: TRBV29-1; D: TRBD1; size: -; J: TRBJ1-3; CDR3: CSVRGRPSGNTIYF; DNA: TGCAGCGTGAGGGGGCGGCCCTCTGGAAACACCATATATTTT
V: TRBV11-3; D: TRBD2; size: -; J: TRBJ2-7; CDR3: CASSLAASGSYEQYF; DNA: TGTGCCAGCAGCTTAGCGGCTAGCGGCTCCTACGAGCAGTACTTC
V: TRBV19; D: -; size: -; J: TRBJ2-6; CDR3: CASSGGAAGANVLTF; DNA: TGTGCCAGTAGTGGGGGGGCCGCTGGGGCCAACGTCCTGACTTTC
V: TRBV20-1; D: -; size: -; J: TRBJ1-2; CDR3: CSALGGGYTF; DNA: TGCAGTGCTTTAGGAGGTGGCTACACCTTC
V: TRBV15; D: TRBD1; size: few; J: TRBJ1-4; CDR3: CATTRGTGEKLFF; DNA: TGTGCCACCACCCGAGGGACAGGAGAAAAACTGTTTTTT